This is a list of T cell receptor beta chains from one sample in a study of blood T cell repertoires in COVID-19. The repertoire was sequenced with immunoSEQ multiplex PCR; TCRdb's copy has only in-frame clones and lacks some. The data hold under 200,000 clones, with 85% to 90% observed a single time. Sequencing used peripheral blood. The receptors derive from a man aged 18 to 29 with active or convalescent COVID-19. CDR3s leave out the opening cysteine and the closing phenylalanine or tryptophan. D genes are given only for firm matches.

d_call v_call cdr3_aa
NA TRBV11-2 ASSLASGAEQF
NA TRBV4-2 ASGRSETNEKLF
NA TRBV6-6 ASSPGGGSNQPQH
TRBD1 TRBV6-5 AEGQGVIDTQY
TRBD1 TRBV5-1 ASSLGTGNEKLF
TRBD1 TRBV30 AWAGQGHSYNSPLH
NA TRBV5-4 ASSLAVNRDTTNEKLF
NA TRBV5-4 ASSLAGHTEAF
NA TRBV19 ASSIKGSKAF
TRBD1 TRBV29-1 SVGTGGGQPQH
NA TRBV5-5 ASSLEARSDGTEAF
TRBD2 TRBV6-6 ASKNGGTLSYEQY
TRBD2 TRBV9 ASSVSGSSYNEQF
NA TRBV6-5 ASSSAQTQQH
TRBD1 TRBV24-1 ATSAEGARGTEAF
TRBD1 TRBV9 ASSVATTPGGTEAF
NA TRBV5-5 ASRARGGPLATEAF
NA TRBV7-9 ASSSYYRGLSTGELF
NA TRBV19 ASSIGGGPNSPLH
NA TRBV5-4 ASSLEMGGEAF
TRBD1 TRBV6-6 ASSPLRDRGRFSYGYT
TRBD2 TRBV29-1 SVHGTSGGSVGETQY